The 29 T cell receptor beta chains below come from one sample, sequenced in a study of T cells after yellow fever vaccination (dated by TCRdb to about 2019). The label giving this sample's treatment or condition can be read as: live attenuated yellow fever vaccine strain. The method behind the library was 5' RACE. TCRdb shows the sequencer as Illumina NovaSeq 6000. TCRdb reanalyzed the raw reads on its own, using fastp at Q25 for trimming and MiXCR for clone calling, and kept in-frame beta chains. Each CDR3 protein gets just one entry, which takes the most common genes and DNA from the rows behind it. The sample table holds 300,000 to 400,000 distinct CDR3 sequences, of which around 3.9% were seen once. The top ten clones comprise approximately 25% of the sample. The starting material was PBMCs, obtained 5 days after the yellow fever booster vaccination. The source of these receptors is a man aged 18 to 30 who received the YFV17D yellow fever vaccine.

Regarding this clonotype: Just one base apart from a much larger clone, this may be a read error. J is TRBJ2-3 and V is TRBV5-1, with 10 nucleotides matching TRBD2. This CDR3 has 18 amino acids. V shed 2 bases, J shed 2 bases, and the junction held 11 bases outside the gene matches. CDR1 is SGHRS and CDR2 is YFSETQ in the germline V gene. CDR3 residues: CASSLRRTSGPLTDTQYF. In DNA, the CDR3 is TGCGCCAGCAGCTTACGTCGGACTAGCGGACCCCTCACAGATACGCAGTATTTT. The full variable domain, in which reference TRBV5-1 and TRBJ2-3 provide the parts outside the CDR3, is KAGVTQTPRYLIKTRGQQVTLSCSPISGHRSVSWYQQTPGQGLQFLFEYFSETQRNKGNFPGRFSGRQFSNSRSEMNVSTLELGDSALYLCASSLRRTSGPLTDTQYFGPGTRLTVL.

The table lists this clonotype with many counts. The chain employs TRBV4-2 and TRBJ2-3; 8 bases match TRBD2. The CDR3 has 15 amino acids. Unmatched junction bases numbered 3, after V lost 0 bases and J lost 4 bases. CDR1 is LGHNA, CDR2 YNFKEQ, per germline. The CDR3 reads CASSQDRGGPDTQYF. DNA for the CDR3: TGTGCCAGCAGCCAAGATCGGGGGGGCCCAGATACGCAGTATTTT.

The sample holds a few counts of this clonotype. The chain joins TRBV5-1 to TRBJ1-1; no clear D. CDR1 and CDR2 (germline): SGHRS, YFSETQ. Trimming pared 6 bases from V and 0 bases from J, leaving 9 bases between. The length of the CDR3 is 13 residues. CDR3 in DNA: TGCGCCAGCATGCGGCAGGTGAACACTGAAGCTTTCTTT. The encoded protein is CASMRQVNTEAFF.

V and J are TRBV28 and TRBJ2-7, with D possibly being TRBD1 (6 bases). This CDR3 is built from 15 residues. Between the trimmed V and J ends, which lost 6 bases and 11 bases, there was a span of 26 bases. The germline V gene encodes CDR1 MDHEN and CDR2 SYDVKM. CDR3 DNA sequence: TGTGCCAGCAGAACCCACGGGGCCTTAGGGACATTTGAGTACTTC. It encodes CASRTHGALGTFEYF.

The chain links TRBV5-4 to TRBJ1-1; the D is unclear. CDR1 SGHNT and CDR2 YYREEE come from the germline V gene (reference sequence). The CDR3 loop spans 14 amino acids. Trimming took 4 bases from V and 3 from J, leaving 13 bases between them. The CDR3 DNA reads TGTGCCAGCAGCGGAAGGATGGTGGACACTGAAGCTTTCTTT. Its translation: CASSGRMVDTEAFF. The full variable domain, rest sourced from reference TRBV5-4 and TRBJ1-1, is ETGVTQSPTHLIKTRGQQVTLRCSSQSGHNTVSWYQQALGQGPQFIFQYYREEENGRGNFPPRFSGLQFPNYSSELNVNALELDDSALYLCASSGRMVDTEAFFGQGTRLTVV.

J is TRBJ2-3 and V is TRBV7-8; D possibly corresponds to TRBD2 (5 bases). The CDR3 covers 15 residues. Trimming stripped 1 base from V and 7 bases from J, with 15 bases between. Germline V gene lookup returns CDR1 SGHVS and CDR2 FQNEAQ. The CDR3 loop reads CASSLDGVWANTQYF. The CDR3 DNA follows: TGTGCCAGCAGCTTAGACGGGGTCTGGGCGAATACGCAGTATTTT.

The chain recombines TRBV6-6 with TRBJ2-5, with 7 bases aligning to TRBD2. Germline CDR1 is MNHNY and CDR2 is SVGAGI (reference sequence). The J segment lost 5 bases and the V segment lost 6 bases, leaving 9 bases of the junction unmatched. CDR3 length equals 14 residues. The CDR3 region has the DNA TGTGCCAGCAGCCGGAGGACTAGGGCGGAGACCCAGTACTTC. It translates to CASSRRTRAETQYF.

This clonotype was seen at least ten times. The chain recombines TRBV29-1 with TRBJ2-3; TRBD1 matches at 9 bases. This CDR3 is built from 13 residues. Trimming took 4 bases from V and 1 from J; bases not matched to a gene: 0. Germline V CDR1 and CDR2: SQVTM, ANQGSEA. DNA of the CDR3: TGCAGCGTTGGGACAGGGGGCACAGATACGCAGTATTTT. It yields the protein CSVGTGGTDTQYF.

The chain uses TRBV5-8 and TRBJ1-5, with TRBD1 matching 10 bases. The V gene end was trimmed by 3 bases and the J gene end by 2 bases; junction bases not matched to a gene: 5. The CDR3 covers 16 residues. Looked up from germline, CDR1 is SGHTS and CDR2 is YDEGEE. This CDR3 reads CASSWDRGRGNQPQHF. In DNA, the CDR3 is TGTGCCAGCAGCTGGGACAGGGGTCGAGGCAATCAGCCCCAGCATTTT.

This chain joins TRBV29-1 and TRBJ2-3, with TRBD1 matching 8 bases. Losses at the gene ends were 4 bases for V and 0 bases for J; bases not matched to a gene: 9. Germline assignment: CDR1 SQVTM and CDR2 ANQGSEA. The CDR3 is 16 residues long. The CDR3 region is CSVAAAGGPSTDTQYF. CDR3 in DNA: TGCAGCGTTGCCGCGGCAGGGGGCCCTAGCACAGATACGCAGTATTTT.

At least ten counts were recorded for this clonotype. V and J are TRBV5-1 and TRBJ2-5; 11 bases are shared with TRBD1. The CDR3 contains 15 residues. Germline assignment: CDR1 SGHRS and CDR2 YFSETQ. J lost 4 bases, V lost 4 bases, and 6 bases had no gene match. The CDR3 here is CASSVGTGGGETQYF. The DNA for the CDR3 is TGCGCCAGCAGCGTGGGGACAGGGGGAGGAGAGACCCAGTACTTC.

This clonotype was counted ten times or more. This chain connects TRBV27 to TRBJ2-5; D gene ambiguous. V gave up 1 base and J gave up 2 bases, with 2 bases separating them. CDR1 and CDR2 from the germline V gene are MNHEY and SMNVEV (reference sequence). The CDR3 is 12 amino acids. The CDR3 protein is CASSLWQETQYF. The CDR3 region has the DNA TGTGCCAGCAGTTTATGGCAAGAGACCCAGTACTTC.

This chain connects TRBV12-3 or TRBV12-4 to TRBJ1-1; 8 bases map to TRBD1. V shed 8 bases, J shed 3 bases, and the junction held 5 bases outside the gene matches. The CDR3 spans 13 residues. CDR3 nucleotide sequence: TGTGCCAGCCGGACAGGGAGGGACACTGAAGCTTTCTTT. It is translated as CASRTGRDTEAFF.

The chain couples TRBV7-3 to TRBJ1-3, with D maybe TRBD1 (5 bases). The germline V gene has CDR1 SGHTA and CDR2 FQGTGA. Trimming shortened V by 2 bases and J by 2 bases, and 10 bases separated the two germline ends. The CDR3 consists of 15 residues. The CDR3 bases are TGTGCCAGCAGCTTATCCCCAGGGCCTGGAAACACCATATATTTT. Protein: CASSLSPGPGNTIYF.

The chain couples TRBV27 to TRBJ2-2; D remains ambiguous. From germline, CDR1 is MNHEY and CDR2 SMNVEV (reference sequence). This CDR3 has 16 residues. Deletions cut 1 base from V and 6 bases from J, with 15 bases between. Written as DNA, the CDR3 is TGTGCCAGCAGTTTATTAAGTGGGTTCGGTCCCGGGGAGCTGTTTTTT. Residues: CASSLLSGFGPGELFF.

This clonotype was seen many times. This chain links TRBV6-5 with TRBJ2-3, with 11 bases identical to TRBD2. Germline CDR1 MNHEY, CDR2 SVGAGI. This CDR3 has 14 residues. Trimming removed 6 bases from V and 6 bases from J; junction bases left unmatched: 5. The CDR3 sequence is CASSVAGGQDTQYF. The CDR3 DNA reads TGTGCCAGCAGCGTAGCGGGGGGGCAGGATACGCAGTATTTT.

The chain links TRBV6-2 or TRBV6-3 to TRBJ2-7, with D perhaps matching TRBD1 (5 bases). Germline V gene data show CDR1 as MNHEY and CDR2 as SVGEGT. V lost 0 bases and J lost 3, with 15 bases in between. This CDR3 has 16 amino acids. The DNA for the CDR3 is TGTGCCAGCAGTTACTCGAGGCAGGGAATAAGCTACGAGCAGTACTTC. This encodes CASSYSRQGISYEQYF.

The rearrangement joins TRBV20-1 to TRBJ2-5; tentatively, D is TRBD2 (6 bases). The CDR3 is 14 residues long. Germline V gene lookup returns CDR1 DFQATT and CDR2 SNEGSKA (reference sequence). V lost 0 bases and J 4 bases, leaving 12 bases between the germline ends. The CDR3 is CSARDSGGGETQYF. The CDR3 region has the DNA TGCAGTGCTAGAGATAGTGGGGGAGGAGAGACCCAGTACTTC.

The table lists this clonotype with a few counts. The gene calls are TRBV6-5 and TRBJ1-6, with D perhaps matching TRBD1 (6 bases). The CDR3 is 16 residues long. V lost 4 bases to trimming and J lost 2 bases, with 12 bases between them. Germline loops: CDR1 MNHEY, CDR2 SVGAGI. The CDR3 here is CASSSRGKPYNSPLHF. CDR3 DNA sequence: TGTGCCAGCAGTTCCAGGGGAAAGCCCTATAATTCACCCCTCCACTTT.

This clonotype was seen more than once but under ten times. The CDR3 bases are TGTGCCAGCAGCCAAAGGGGGTCGAACTATGGCTACACCTTC. Its protein product is CASSQRGSNYGYTF. The chain employs TRBV3-1 and TRBJ1-2; perhaps TRBD1 as D (6 bases). This CDR3 has 14 residues. With 2 bases removed from V and 2 bases from J, the gap between germline ends came to 9 bases. Germline V lookup: CDR1 LGHDT, CDR2 YNNKEL (reference sequence).

This rearrangement joins TRBV28 to TRBJ1-6; the D is unclear. Trimming pared 2 bases from V and 8 bases from J, leaving 13 bases between. This CDR3 has 15 amino acids. Germline V gene lookup returns CDR1 MDHEN and CDR2 SYDVKM. This CDR3 reads CASSLGGREDSPLHF. CDR3 nucleotide sequence: TGTGCCAGCAGTTTAGGCGGACGGGAAGATTCACCCCTCCACTTT.

This clonotype has only a few counts. V usage is TRBV5-1 and J usage is TRBJ2-3; D not certain. CDR1 and CDR2 (germline): SGHRS, YFSETQ. The CDR3 extends over 11 amino acids. V shed 7 bases and J shed 6 bases, with 9 bases lying between them. The CDR3 sequence is CASAVGDTQYF. In nucleotides, the CDR3 is TGCGCCAGCGCAGTAGGGGATACGCAGTATTTT.

This clonotype was seen many times. V usage is TRBV12-3 or TRBV12-4 and J usage is TRBJ2-3; D might be TRBD2 (6 bases). Deletions cut 11 bases from V and 2 bases from J, with 23 bases between. The CDR3 spans 16 residues. The CDR3 DNA is TGTGCCGGAGGGGTCGGGACTCAAGGCGTCACAGATACGCAGTATTTT. Translated, it gives CAGGVGTQGVTDTQYF.

This clonotype was counted many times. The CDR3 here is CASSLKAGGRRDTQYF. CDR3 in DNA: TGTGCCAGCAGCTTAAAGGCGGGGGGGCGGCGGGATACGCAGTATTTT. The chain couples TRBV7-2 to TRBJ2-3; 9 nucleotides agree with TRBD2. CDR3 length: 16 residues. V shed 2 bases, J shed 6 bases, and the junction held 9 bases outside the gene matches. In germline, CDR1 is SGHTA, CDR2 FQGNSA.

This sequence joins TRBV5-6 and TRBJ2-2; 9 nucleotides line up with TRBD1. Germline V gene data show CDR1 as SGHDT and CDR2 as YYEEEE. Trimming removed 7 bases from V and 1 base from J; junction bases left unmatched: 5. The CDR3 covers 15 residues. The DNA of the CDR3 is TGTGCCAGCGGCTCGGACAGGGGGAACACCGGGGAGCTGTTTTTT. This translates into CASGSDRGNTGELFF.

This chain uses TRBV4-3 with TRBJ1-4; 8 nucleotides agree with TRBD1. CDR3 length equals 17 residues. The ends lost 4 bases at V and 5 bases at J; junction bases unmatched: 12. Per the germline V gene, CDR1 is LGHNA and CDR2 is YSLEER. For the CDR3, the DNA is TGCGCCAGCAGCCCCACTGGACAGGGCGCAGAAAATGAAAAACTGTTTTTT. This encodes CASSPTGQGAENEKLFF.

This clonotype showed up many times. The chain uses TRBV18 and TRBJ1-1; 7 nucleotides line up with TRBD1. Losses at the gene ends were 3 bases for V and 4 bases for J; bases not matched to a gene: 2. In germline, CDR1 is KGHSH, CDR2 LQKENI. The CDR3 runs to 13 residues. CDR3 residues: CASSPRGATEAFF. CDR3 nucleotides: TGTGCCAGCTCACCCAGGGGGGCCACTGAAGCTTTCTTT.

This clonotype was observed a handful of times. V and J are TRBV9 and TRBJ1-1; TRBD1 agrees at 8 bases. Losses at the gene ends were 1 base for V and 6 bases for J; bases not matched to a gene: 11. There are 16 residues in the CDR3. In germline, CDR1 is SGDLS, CDR2 YYNGEE. DNA of the CDR3: TGTGCCAGCAGCGTAAGCCCAGTTGGACAGGGCTCTGAAGCTTTCTTT. The encoded protein is CASSVSPVGQGSEAFF. Full variable domain (outside the CDR3, taken from reference TRBV9 and TRBJ1-1): DSGVTQTPKHLITATGQRVTLRCSPRSGDLSVYWYQQSLDQGLQFLIQYYNGEERAKGNILERFSAQQFPDLHSELNLSSLELGDSALYFCASSVSPVGQGSEAFFGQGTRLTVV.

V usage is TRBV9 and J usage is TRBJ2-1, with TRBD2 matching over 7 bases. This CDR3 contains 17 residues. The junction had 6 bases not matched to a gene; V was cut back by 0 bases and J by 0 bases. Germline CDR1 is SGDLS and CDR2 is YYNGEE. CDR3 sequence reads: CASSVVGSGASYNEQFF. For the CDR3, the DNA is TGTGCCAGCAGCGTAGTCGGAAGCGGGGCCTCCTACAATGAGCAGTTCTTC. Filled out from reference TRBV9 and TRBJ2-1, the complete variable domain reads DSGVTQTPKHLITATGQRVTLRCSPRSGDLSVYWYQQSLDQGLQFLIQYYNGEERAKGNILERFSAQQFPDLHSELNLSSLELGDSALYFCASSVVGSGASYNEQFFGPGTRLTVL.